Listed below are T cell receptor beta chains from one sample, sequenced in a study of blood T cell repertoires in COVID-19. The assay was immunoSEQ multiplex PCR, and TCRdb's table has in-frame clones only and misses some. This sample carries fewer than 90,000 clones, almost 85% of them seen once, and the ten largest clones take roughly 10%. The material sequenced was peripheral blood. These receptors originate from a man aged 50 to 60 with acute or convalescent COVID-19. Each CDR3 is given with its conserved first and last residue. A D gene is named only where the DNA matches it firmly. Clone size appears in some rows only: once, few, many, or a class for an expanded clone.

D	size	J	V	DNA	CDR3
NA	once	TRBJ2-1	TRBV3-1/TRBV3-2	TGTGCCAGCAGCCAAGATGTATTGAGGAGGGTCTCCTACAATGAGCAGTTCTTC	CASSQDVLRRVSYNEQFF
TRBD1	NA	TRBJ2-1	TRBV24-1	TGTGCCACCAGAGACGGGACAGGGGGACGCAATGAGCAGTTCTTC	CATRDGTGGRNEQFF
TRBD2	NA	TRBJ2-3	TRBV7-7	TGTGCCAGCAGCTCGAGCCAAATAGCGGGAGTCGTAGATACGCAGTATTTT	CASSSSQIAGVVDTQYF
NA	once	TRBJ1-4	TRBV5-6	TGTGCCAGCAGCTTCCAGGACAGAAATGAAAAACTATTTTTT	CASSFQDRNEKLFF
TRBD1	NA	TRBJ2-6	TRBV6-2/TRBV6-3	TGTGCCAGCAGTTTTAGGGGGCTTGGGGCCAACGTCCTGACTTTC	CASSFRGLGANVLTF
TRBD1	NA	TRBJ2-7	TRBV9	TGTGCCAGCAGCGTAGCCGGGACAGGGGACTACGAGCAGTACTTC	CASSVAGTGDYEQYF
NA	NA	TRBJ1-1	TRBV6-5	TGTGCCAGCAGGACGGGTGTTAATGAAGCTTTCTTT	CASRTGVNEAFF
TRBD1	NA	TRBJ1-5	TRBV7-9	TGTGCCAGCAGTAACACAGGGGGGAATCAGCCCCAGCATTTT	CASSNTGGNQPQHF
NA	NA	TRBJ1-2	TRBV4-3	TGCGCCAGCAGCCAAGTTGGGGGGGCGAACTATGGCTACACCTTC	CASSQVGGANYGYTF
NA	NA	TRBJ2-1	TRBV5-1	TGCGCCAGCAGCTTACGACTACCCAATGAGCAGTTCTTC	CASSLRLPNEQFF
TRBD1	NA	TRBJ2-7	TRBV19	TGTGCCAGTAGCCTGGCCGGACAGGGAGGCTACGAGCAGTACTTC	CASSLAGQGGYEQYF
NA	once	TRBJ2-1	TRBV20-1	TGCAGTGCTCATACATACAATGAGCAGTTCTTC	CSAHTYNEQFF
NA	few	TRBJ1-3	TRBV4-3	TGCGCCAGCAGCCAAGACTCGGGAGCTGGAAACACCATATATTTT	CASSQDSGAGNTIYF
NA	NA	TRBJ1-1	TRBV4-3	TGCGCCAGCAGCCAAGTCCCACAGATTTCGAACACTGAAGCTTTCTTT	CASSQVPQISNTEAFF
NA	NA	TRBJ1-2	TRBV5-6	TGTGCCAGCACATGGACGGGGGAGAACTATGGCTACACCTTC	CASTWTGENYGYTF
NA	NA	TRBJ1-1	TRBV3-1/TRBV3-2	TGTGCCAGCAGCCGCGGGAACACTGAAGCTTTCTTT	CASSRGNTEAFF
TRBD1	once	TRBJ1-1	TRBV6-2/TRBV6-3	TGTGCCAGCACCCCAGGGGGAAGAAAGAACACTGAAGCTTTCTTT	CASTPGGRKNTEAFF
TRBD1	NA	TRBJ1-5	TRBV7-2	TGTGCCAGCAGCTGGGGACAGAGCAATCAGCCCCAGCATTTT	CASSWGQSNQPQHF
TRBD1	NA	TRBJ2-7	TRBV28	TGTGCCAGCACCAAGACAGGGGGCAGGTACGAGCAGTACTTC	CASTKTGGRYEQYF
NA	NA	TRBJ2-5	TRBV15	TGTGCCACCAGCAGCGGCGGCGGGACAGCCCAAGAGACCCAGTACTTC	CATSSGGGTAQETQYF
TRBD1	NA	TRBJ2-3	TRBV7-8	TGTGCCAGCAGCTTAGGTATCGGGACAGGGAGCACAGATACGCAGTATTTT	CASSLGIGTGSTDTQYF
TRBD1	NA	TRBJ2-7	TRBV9	TGTGCCAGCAGCGACCGGACAGGGGCGATGAACGAGCAGTACTTC	CASSDRTGAMNEQYF
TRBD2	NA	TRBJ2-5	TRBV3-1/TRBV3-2	TGTGCCAGCAGTCTAGCGGGACGGGGGACCCAGTACTTC	CASSLAGRGTQYF
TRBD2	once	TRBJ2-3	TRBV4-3	TGCGCCAGCAGCCAAGTGCGGGGGGGCACCACAGATACGCAGTATTTT	CASSQVRGGTTDTQYF
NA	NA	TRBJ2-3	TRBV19	TGTGCCAGTAGTATTAGGGGCAGCTACACAGATACGCAGTATTTT	CASSIRGSYTDTQYF
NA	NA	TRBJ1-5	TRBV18	TGTGCCAGCTCACCGCCACCGGGGGGCAATCAGCCCCAGCATTTT	CASSPPPGGNQPQHF
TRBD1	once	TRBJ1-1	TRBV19	TGTGCCAGTAGTATAGCGGGACAGACCAACACTGAAGCTTTCTTT	CASSIAGQTNTEAFF
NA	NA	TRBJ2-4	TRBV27	TGTGCCAGCAGTTTAGAGTCAGGGAAAAACATTCAGTACTTC	CASSLESGKNIQYF
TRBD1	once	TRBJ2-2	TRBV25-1	TGTGCCAGCAGTGAATCAAAGGGGACAGGGATCGACACCGGGGAGCTGTTTTTT	CASSESKGTGIDTGELFF
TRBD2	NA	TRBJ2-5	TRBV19	TGTGCCAGTAGTATGGGACTAGCGGGGGGGCAGGTCGTCGAGACCCAGTACTTC	CASSMGLAGGQVVETQYF
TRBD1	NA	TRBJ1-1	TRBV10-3	TGTGCCGCAGCCGGACAGGGAGGGAACACTGAAGCTTTCTTT	CAAAGQGGNTEAFF
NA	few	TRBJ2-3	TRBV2	TGTGCCAGCGGTGACAGATTCACAGATACGCAGTATTTT	CASGDRFTDTQYF
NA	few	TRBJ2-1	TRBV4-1	TGCGCCAGCAGCCAAGATAACCAGTACAATGAGCAGTTCTTC	CASSQDNQYNEQFF
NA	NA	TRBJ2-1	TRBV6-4	TGTGCCAGCAGTGACTCGAACAGGTATGAGCAGTTCTTC	CASSDSNRYEQFF
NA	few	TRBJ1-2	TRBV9	TGTGCCAGCTCCATCCACCCTTCAGGGGTCAACTATGGCTACACCTTC	CASSIHPSGVNYGYTF
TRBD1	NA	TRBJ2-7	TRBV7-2	TGTGCCAGCAGCTTAGGGGGACAGGGAGCCTACGAGCAGTACTTC	CASSLGGQGAYEQYF
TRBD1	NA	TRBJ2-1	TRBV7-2	TGTGCCAGCAGCCCAGGGGGTAACTGGCGCAGAGAGCAGTTCTTC	CASSPGGNWRREQFF
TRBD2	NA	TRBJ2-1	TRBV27	TGTGCCAGCAGGATAAGACTAGCGGGATACAATGAGCAGTTCTTC	CASRIRLAGYNEQFF
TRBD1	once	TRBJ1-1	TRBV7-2	TGTGCCAGCAGCTTAGAGACAGGGGGCTGGACTGAAGCTTTCTTT	CASSLETGGWTEAFF
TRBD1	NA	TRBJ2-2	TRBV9	TGTGCCAGCAGCTTGGGACAGGGGGCTTCCGGGGAGCTGTTTTTT	CASSLGQGASGELFF
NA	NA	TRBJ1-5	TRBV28	TGTGCCAGCAGTTTATTTGGGTACAGGGATGGTCAGCCCCAGCATTTT	CASSLFGYRDGQPQHF
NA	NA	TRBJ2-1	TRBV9	TGTGCCAGCAGCGACAACAGGGTCAGGGTTTCGAATGGCAATGAGCAGTTCTTC	CASSDNRVRVSNGNEQFF
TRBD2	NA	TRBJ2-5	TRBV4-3	TGCGCCAGCAGTCCTCGTGGACTAGCGCAAGAGACCCAGTACTTC	CASSPRGLAQETQYF
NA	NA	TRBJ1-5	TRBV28	TGTGCCAGCAGTTTCCAGGCATATAGCAATCAGCCCCAGCATTTT	CASSFQAYSNQPQHF
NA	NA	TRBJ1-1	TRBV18	TGTGCCAGCTCACCGGGCGGGAAGGCTTTCTTT	CASSPGGKAFF
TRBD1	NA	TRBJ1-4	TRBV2	TGTGCCAGCAGGGGGACAGGGCGGTTGGAAAAACTGTTTTTT	CASRGTGRLEKLFF
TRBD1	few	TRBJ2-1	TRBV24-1	TGTGCCACCAGTGAACGGGACGGAACCAGGGGGTACAATGAGCAGTTCTTC	CATSERDGTRGYNEQFF
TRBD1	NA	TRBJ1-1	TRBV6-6	TGTGCCAGCAACGGACAGGTTGGGAACACTGAAGCTTTCTTT	CASNGQVGNTEAFF
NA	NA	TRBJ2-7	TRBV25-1	TGTGCCAGCAGTGAATATCACAGAACCTCCTACGAGCAGTACTTC	CASSEYHRTSYEQYF
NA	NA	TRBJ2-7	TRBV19	TGTGCCAGTAGTGCCCGACAGGCCACCCCCTACGAGCAGTACTTC	CASSARQATPYEQYF